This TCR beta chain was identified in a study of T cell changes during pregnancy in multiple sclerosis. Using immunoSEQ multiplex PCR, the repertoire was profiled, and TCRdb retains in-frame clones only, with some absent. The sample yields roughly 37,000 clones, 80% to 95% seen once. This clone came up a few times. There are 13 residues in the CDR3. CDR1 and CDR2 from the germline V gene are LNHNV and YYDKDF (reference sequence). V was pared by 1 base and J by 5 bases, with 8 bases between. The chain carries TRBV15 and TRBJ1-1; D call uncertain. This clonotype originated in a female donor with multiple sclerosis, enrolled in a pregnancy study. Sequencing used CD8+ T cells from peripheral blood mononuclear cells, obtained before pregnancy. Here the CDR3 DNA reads TGTGCCACCAGCAGAGCTAGGTCTACTGAAGCTTTCTTT. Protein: CATSRARSTEAFF.